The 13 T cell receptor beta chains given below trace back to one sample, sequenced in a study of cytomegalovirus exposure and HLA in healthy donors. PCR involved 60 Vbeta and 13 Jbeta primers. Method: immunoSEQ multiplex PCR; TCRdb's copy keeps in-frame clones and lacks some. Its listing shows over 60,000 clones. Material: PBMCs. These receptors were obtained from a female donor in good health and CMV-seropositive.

CDR3 protein: CAWSPWTSGREQFF. The CDR3 DNA reads as TGTGCCTGGAGTCCCTGGACTAGCGGGAGGGAGCAGTTCTTC. The chain is built from TRBV30 and TRBJ2-1; the match to TRBD2 covers 14 bases. With 2 bases clipped from V and 10 bases from J, the junction kept 4 bases outside the gene matches. Germline V lookup: CDR1 GTSNPN, CDR2 SVGIG (reference sequence). CDR3 length: 14 amino acids.

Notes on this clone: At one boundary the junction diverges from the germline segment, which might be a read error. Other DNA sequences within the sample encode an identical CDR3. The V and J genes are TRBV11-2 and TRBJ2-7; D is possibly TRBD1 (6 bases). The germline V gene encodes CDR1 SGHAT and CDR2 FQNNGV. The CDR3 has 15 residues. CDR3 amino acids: CASSLLQGRSHEQYF. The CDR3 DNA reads TGTGCCAGTAGCTTACTACAGGGTAGGAGCCACGAGCAGTACTTC.

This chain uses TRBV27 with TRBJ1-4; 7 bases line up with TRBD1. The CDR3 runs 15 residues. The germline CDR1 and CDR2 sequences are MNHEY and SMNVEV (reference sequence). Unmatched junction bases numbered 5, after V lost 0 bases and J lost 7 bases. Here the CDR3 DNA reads TGTGCCAGCAGTTTATCGCCACAGGGGACTGAAAAACTGTTTTTT. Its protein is CASSLSPQGTEKLFF.

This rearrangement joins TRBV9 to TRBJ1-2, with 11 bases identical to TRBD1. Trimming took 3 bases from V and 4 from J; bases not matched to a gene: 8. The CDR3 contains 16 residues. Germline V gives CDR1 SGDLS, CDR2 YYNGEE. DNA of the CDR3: TGTGCCAGCAGCGCAACCGGGACAGGGGGTTTCTATGGCTACACCTTC. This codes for CASSATGTGGFYGYTF.

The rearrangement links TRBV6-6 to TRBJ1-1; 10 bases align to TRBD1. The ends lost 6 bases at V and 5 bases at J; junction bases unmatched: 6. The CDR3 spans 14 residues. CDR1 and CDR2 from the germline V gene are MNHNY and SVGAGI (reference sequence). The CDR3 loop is CASSRQGAGTEAFF. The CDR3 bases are TGTGCCAGCAGCAGACAGGGGGCAGGAACTGAAGCTTTCTTT.

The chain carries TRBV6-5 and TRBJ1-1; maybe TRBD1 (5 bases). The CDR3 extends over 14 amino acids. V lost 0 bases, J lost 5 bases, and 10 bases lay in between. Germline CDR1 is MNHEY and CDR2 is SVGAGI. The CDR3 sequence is CASSYSPGETEAFF. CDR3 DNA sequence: TGTGCCAGCAGTTACTCGCCGGGGGAGACTGAAGCTTTCTTT.

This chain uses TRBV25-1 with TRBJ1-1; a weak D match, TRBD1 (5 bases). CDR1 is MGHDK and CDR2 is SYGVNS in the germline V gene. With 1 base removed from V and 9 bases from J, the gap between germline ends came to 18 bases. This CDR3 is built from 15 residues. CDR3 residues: CASSEFSEGRDQAFF. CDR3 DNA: TGTGCCAGCAGTGAATTTTCGGAGGGTCGGGACCAAGCTTTCTTT.

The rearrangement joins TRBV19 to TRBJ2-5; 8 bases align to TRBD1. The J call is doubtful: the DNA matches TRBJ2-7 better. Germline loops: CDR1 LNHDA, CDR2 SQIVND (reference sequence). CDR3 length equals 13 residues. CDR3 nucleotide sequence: TGTGCCTGCCGGGACAGGAGCTCCTACGAGCAGTACTTC. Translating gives CACRDRSSYEQYF.

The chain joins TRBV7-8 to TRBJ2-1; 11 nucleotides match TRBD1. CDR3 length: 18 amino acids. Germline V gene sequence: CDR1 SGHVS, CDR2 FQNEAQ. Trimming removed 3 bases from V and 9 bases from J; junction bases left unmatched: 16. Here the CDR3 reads CASSFVPRRDRGDVEQFF. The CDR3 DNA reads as TGTGCCAGCAGCTTTGTGCCCCGTCGGGACAGGGGGGACGTTGAGCAGTTCTTC.

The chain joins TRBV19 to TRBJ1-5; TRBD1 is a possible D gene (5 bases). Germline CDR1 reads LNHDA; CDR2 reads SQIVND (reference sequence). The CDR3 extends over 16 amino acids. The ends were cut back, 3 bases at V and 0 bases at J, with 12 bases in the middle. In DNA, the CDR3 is TGTGCCAGTAGTATTCTCCGGGGGTATAGCAATCAGCCCCAGCATTTT. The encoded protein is CASSILRGYSNQPQHF.

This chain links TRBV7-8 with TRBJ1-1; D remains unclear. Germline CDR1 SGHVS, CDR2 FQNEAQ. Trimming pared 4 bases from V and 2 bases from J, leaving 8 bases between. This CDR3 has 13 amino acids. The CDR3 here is CASSSRRNTEAFF. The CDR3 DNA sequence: TGTGCCAGCAGCTCAAGGAGAAACACTGAAGCTTTCTTT. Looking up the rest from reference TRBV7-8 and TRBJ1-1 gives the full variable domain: GAGVSQSPRYKVAKRGQDVALRCDPISGHVSLFWYQQALGQGPEFLTYFQNEAQLDKSGLPSDRFFAERPEGSVSTLKIQRTQQEDSAVYLCASSSRRNTEAFFGQGTRLTVV.

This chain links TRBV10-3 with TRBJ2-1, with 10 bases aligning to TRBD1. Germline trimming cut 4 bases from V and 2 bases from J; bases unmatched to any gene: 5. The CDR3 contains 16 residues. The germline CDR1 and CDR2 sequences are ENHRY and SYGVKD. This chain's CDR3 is CAISVGTGEPYNEQFF. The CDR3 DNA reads TGTGCCATCAGTGTCGGGACAGGGGAACCCTACAATGAGCAGTTCTTC.

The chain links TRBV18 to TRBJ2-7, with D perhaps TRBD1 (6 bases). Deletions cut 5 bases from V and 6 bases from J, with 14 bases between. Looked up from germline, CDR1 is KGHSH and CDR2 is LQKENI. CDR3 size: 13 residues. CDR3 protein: CASSSTGYGEQYF. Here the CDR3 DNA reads TGTGCCAGCTCATCAACAGGGTACGGCGAGCAGTACTTC.